This TCR beta chain came from a study of human T cells and chemical hapten exposure. On the study more broadly: The variation in per-sample TCR yields arose mainly from small differences in pooled library volumes.

Looked up from germline, CDR1 is PRHDT and CDR2 is FYEKMQ (reference sequence). The CDR3 runs to 15 residues. Trimming pared 0 bases from V and 1 base from J, leaving 8 bases between. This clonotype was counted many times. Via MiXCR, TCRdb re-called the RACE reads, giving one row per CDR3 protein. The repertoire consists of approximately 80,000 distinct CDR3 sequences, with 10% to 15% occurring once and the leading ten covering 4.5% to 6%. The time point is: patch test 3, about 24 weeks after DPC sensitization. The treatment is: therapeutic diphenylcyclopropenone sensitization with weekly scalp DPC. The clonotype comes from a woman between 45 and 60 years old with alopecia areata. Some clones in this sample may be carry-over from other donors' samples. This specimen was whole blood, taken in connection with sensitization to the hapten diphenylcyclopropenone (DPC). This chain connects TRBV13 to TRBJ2-3; D remains ambiguous. The CDR3, as DNA: TGTGCCAGCAGCTTAGGCCTAAGCGGCACAGATACGCAGTATTTT. Its protein product is CASSLGLSGTDTQYF.